This TCR beta chain originates from a study of spatial heterogeneity in lung cancer. Study-level findings and limits: The study found ubiquitous expanded tumor TCRs in blood more at resection than follow-up.

This clonotype was observed many times. Its antigen is as yet unknown. The length of the CDR3 is 18 residues. Germline V gene data show CDR1 as SGHRS and CDR2 as YFSETQ. Deletions cut 5 bases from V and 3 bases from J, with 23 bases between. Specified time point: blood at routine non-recurrence follow-up after resection. Sequencing was performed on whole RNA extracted from tumor and nontumor lung tissue, or from frozen PBMC, and the material was left unsorted. Unique molecular identifiers, one per molecule, were present on every TCR cDNA molecule. MiXCR was run by TCRdb on the 5' RACE reads, yielding one entry per CDR3 protein. The sample gives some 54,000 distinct CDR3 sequences, 6% to 8.5% of which show up once; approximately 40% is in the top ten.

The sequences come from PBMCs, collected at follow-up. The V and J genes are TRBV5-1 and TRBJ2-2; D is possibly TRBD2 (6 bases). The receptor was isolated from a female donor with early-stage non-small cell lung cancer. The CDR3 sequence is CASSSQGGTQGDTGELFF. The DNA of the CDR3 is TGCGCCAGCAGTTCCCAGGGCGGGACTCAAGGGGACACCGGGGAGCTGTTTTTT.